The 5 T cell receptor beta chains listed next were all sequenced from one sample in a study of T cells in narcolepsy. Repertoires were generated with immunoSEQ multiplex PCR, while TCRdb's copy carries only in-frame clones and drops some. The data show around 31,000 clones, roughly 80% seen once. Sequencing input: CD45RA- memory CD4+ T cells from PBMCs. These receptors were taken from a human donor with narcolepsy.

This clone turned up a few times. This rearrangement joins TRBV5-7 to TRBJ1-1; D is uncertain. Being an ORF, TRBV5-7 has a function that is uncertain. CDR3 length: 12 residues. V was clipped by 4 bases and J by 7 bases, with 11 bases between them. CDR3 in amino acids: CASSRRQFEAFF. CDR3 coding DNA: TGTGCCAGCAGCCGGCGGCAATTTGAAGCTTTCTTT.

The CDR3 nucleotides are TGTGCCTGGACCCAGGGCCAGTACCAAGAGACCCAGTACTTC. It yields the protein CAWTQGQYQETQYF. The chain is built from TRBV30 and TRBJ2-5, with D possibly matching TRBD1 (5 bases). Germline V gives CDR1 GTSNPN, CDR2 SVGIG (reference sequence). Trimming pared 4 bases from V and 0 bases from J, leaving 12 bases between. The CDR3 spans 14 residues.

This sequence joins TRBV5-1 and TRBJ1-1; no definite D call. Germline lookup yields CDR1 SGHRS and CDR2 YFSETQ. The CDR3 totals 13 residues. The V gene lost 6 bases and the J gene lost 1 base, with 10 bases spanning the gap. The CDR3 spells CASKRTGNTEAFF. The CDR3 DNA reads as TGCGCCAGCAAACGGACGGGGAACACTGAAGCTTTCTTT. Together with reference TRBV5-1 and TRBJ1-1, the CDR3 gives the full variable domain: KAGVTQTPRYLIKTRGQQVTLSCSPISGHRSVSWYQQTPGQGLQFLFEYFSETQRNKGNFPGRFSGRQFSNSRSEMNVSTLELGDSALYLCASKRTGNTEAFFGQGTRLTVV.

This clone was found once. The V gene is TRBV30, the J gene TRBJ2-4, with 13 nucleotides matching TRBD2. Germline CDR1 reads GTSNPN; CDR2 reads SVGIG (reference sequence). CDR3 length equals 15 residues. Trimming at V came to 1 base and at J to 9 bases, leaving 6 bases not matched to a gene. The CDR3 DNA reads as TGTGCCTGGAGTGCTACTAGCGGGGGGGCCCGCATTCAGTACTTC. Translating gives CAWSATSGGARIQYF.

This clone came up a few times. V gene TRBV5-6 combines with J gene TRBJ2-3; tentative D call: TRBD2 (7 bases). The CDR3 loop spans 15 amino acids. CDR1 and CDR2 (germline): SGHDT, YYEEEE. Trimming took off 0 bases at V and 5 bases at J, with 13 bases between the two ends. In DNA, the CDR3 is TGTGCCAGCAGCTTGGTGGGGGGGCCTGAAGATACGCAGTATTTT. It translates to CASSLVGGPEDTQYF.